Listed below are T cell receptor beta chains from one sample, sequenced in a study of CD8 T cells in Susac syndrome. TCRdb fed the immunoSEQ multiplex PCR reads into MiXCR, producing one record per CDR3 protein. The table has roughly 160,000 distinct CDR3 sequences, about 96% seen once. The specimen sequenced was CD4+ T cells from PBMCs. The receptors were gathered from a human donor with Susac syndrome. Each CDR3 is given with its conserved first and last residue. A D gene is named only where the DNA matches it firmly. Clone size is shown for a subset of rows, as once, few, many or a class of expanded clone.

clone_size: -
d_call: -
cdr3_length: 15
j_call: TRBJ2-5
v_call: TRBV15
cdr3_nt: TGTGCCACCAGCGTCGACGGATCACAAGGAGAGACCCAGTACTTC
cdr3_aa: CATSVDGSQGETQYF

clone_size: once
d_call: -
cdr3_length: 14
j_call: TRBJ1-1
v_call: TRBV18
cdr3_nt: TGTGCCAGCTCCCGGAGCGACACGAACACTGAAGCTTTCTTT
cdr3_aa: CASSRSDTNTEAFF

clone_size: -
d_call: TRBD2
cdr3_length: 16
j_call: TRBJ2-2
v_call: TRBV7-8
cdr3_nt: TGTGCCAGCAGCTTAGCCGGGACTAGCGTTGGCGGGGAGCTGTTTTTT
cdr3_aa: CASSLAGTSVGGELFF

clone_size: -
d_call: -
cdr3_length: 12
j_call: TRBJ2-7
v_call: TRBV11-2
cdr3_nt: TGTGCCAGCAGCACAACCCCGTACGAGCAGTACTTC
cdr3_aa: CASSTTPYEQYF

clone_size: -
d_call: -
cdr3_length: 14
j_call: TRBJ2-1
v_call: TRBV5-6
cdr3_nt: TGTGCCAGCAGCTTGCAGGGCTCCTACAATGAGCAGTTCTTC
cdr3_aa: CASSLQGSYNEQFF

clone_size: -
d_call: -
cdr3_length: 13
j_call: TRBJ2-7
v_call: TRBV20-1
cdr3_nt: TGCAGTGCTAGTGATCCGGGACACTACGAGCAGTACTTC
cdr3_aa: CSASDPGHYEQYF

clone_size: -
d_call: -
cdr3_length: 13
j_call: TRBJ2-2
v_call: TRBV23-1
cdr3_nt: TGCGCCAGCAGTAAGCTGATCACCGGGGAGCTGTTTTTT
cdr3_aa: CASSKLITGELFF

clone_size: -
d_call: -
cdr3_length: 14
j_call: TRBJ2-7
v_call: TRBV7-9
cdr3_nt: TGTGCCAGCAGCTTTCAGGGGCCCTCCTACGAGCAGTACTTC
cdr3_aa: CASSFQGPSYEQYF

clone_size: -
d_call: TRBD2
cdr3_length: 14
j_call: TRBJ2-3
v_call: TRBV20-1
cdr3_nt: TGCAGTGCTCGCCGACTAGCGGGAGGAGGTGCGCAGTATTTT
cdr3_aa: CSARRLAGGGAQYF

clone_size: once
d_call: TRBD2
cdr3_length: 15
j_call: TRBJ2-1
v_call: TRBV28
cdr3_nt: TGTGCCAGCAGTCAACTAGCGGGAGCATCCTATGAGCAGTTCTTC
cdr3_aa: CASSQLAGASYEQFF

clone_size: -
d_call: TRBD2
cdr3_length: 13
j_call: TRBJ2-1
v_call: TRBV20-1
cdr3_nt: TGCAGTGCTACGCGGGGGGGCAGGGATGAGCAGTTCTTC
cdr3_aa: CSATRGGRDEQFF

clone_size: -
d_call: -
cdr3_length: 14
j_call: TRBJ1-5
v_call: TRBV18
cdr3_nt: TGTGCCAGCTCACTCGGACGGGCCAATCAGCCCCAGCATTTT
cdr3_aa: CASSLGRANQPQHF

clone_size: -
d_call: -
cdr3_length: 13
j_call: TRBJ2-5
v_call: TRBV20-1
cdr3_nt: TGCAGTGCTAGCTACGGGTGGGAAGAGACCCAGTACTTC
cdr3_aa: CSASYGWEETQYF

clone_size: -
d_call: TRBD2
cdr3_length: 15
j_call: TRBJ2-3
v_call: TRBV9
cdr3_nt: TGTGCCAGCAGCTTCAGACTAGCGGACACAGATACGCAGTATTTT
cdr3_aa: CASSFRLADTDTQYF

clone_size: -
d_call: -
cdr3_length: 14
j_call: TRBJ1-2
v_call: TRBV7-9
cdr3_nt: TGTGCCAGCAGCTTAGCCACAGCTAACTATGGCTACACCTTC
cdr3_aa: CASSLATANYGYTF

clone_size: -
d_call: -
cdr3_length: 13
j_call: TRBJ1-5
v_call: TRBV12-3/TRBV12-4
cdr3_nt: TGTGCCAGCGGGTTAACAGGGAATCAGCCCCAGCATTTT
cdr3_aa: CASGLTGNQPQHF

clone_size: -
d_call: -
cdr3_length: 13
j_call: TRBJ2-7
v_call: TRBV19
cdr3_nt: TGTGCCAGTAAATTTCGGGGCTCCTACGAGCAGTACTTC
cdr3_aa: CASKFRGSYEQYF

clone_size: -
d_call: TRBD2
cdr3_length: 15
j_call: TRBJ2-1
v_call: TRBV28
cdr3_nt: TGTGCCAGCCGTAGCGGGGGGTCGAGTCTAAATGAGCAGTTCTTC
cdr3_aa: CASRSGGSSLNEQFF

clone_size: -
d_call: -
cdr3_length: 12
j_call: TRBJ1-2
v_call: TRBV4-1
cdr3_nt: TGCGCCAGCAGCCAAGATGGGTATGGCTACACCTTC
cdr3_aa: CASSQDGYGYTF

clone_size: -
d_call: -
cdr3_length: 17
j_call: TRBJ2-5
v_call: TRBV27
cdr3_nt: TGTGCCAGCCCCATGGTAGGCCTCGCGTCGGTGCAAGAGACCCAGTACTTC
cdr3_aa: CASPMVGLASVQETQYF

clone_size: -
d_call: -
cdr3_length: 14
j_call: TRBJ2-6
v_call: TRBV6-1
cdr3_nt: TGTGCCAGCAGTGCAATCTCTGGGGCCAACGTCCTGACTTTC
cdr3_aa: CASSAISGANVLTF

clone_size: -
d_call: -
cdr3_length: 13
j_call: TRBJ1-1
v_call: TRBV29-1
cdr3_nt: TGCAGCGTTGATGGGGACCTGAACACTGAAGCTTTCTTT
cdr3_aa: CSVDGDLNTEAFF

clone_size: -
d_call: -
cdr3_length: 13
j_call: TRBJ2-5
v_call: TRBV30
cdr3_nt: TGTGCCTGGAGTGTAGGTGCTACGGAGACCCAGTACTTC
cdr3_aa: CAWSVGATETQYF

clone_size: -
d_call: TRBD1
cdr3_length: 18
j_call: TRBJ2-6
v_call: TRBV3-1
cdr3_nt: TGTGCCAGCAGCCAAAGGGCCAGGGGGATGTCTGGGGCCAACGTCCTGACTTTC
cdr3_aa: CASSQRARGMSGANVLTF

clone_size: -
d_call: -
cdr3_length: 14
j_call: TRBJ2-3
v_call: TRBV14
cdr3_nt: TGTGCCAGCAGCCAAGATTATCGGACAGATACGCAGTATTTT
cdr3_aa: CASSQDYRTDTQYF

clone_size: -
d_call: -
cdr3_length: 13
j_call: TRBJ2-7
v_call: TRBV6-5
cdr3_nt: TGTGCCAGCGGGCCAGGAGGCTCCTACGAGCAGTACTTC
cdr3_aa: CASGPGGSYEQYF

clone_size: -
d_call: TRBD2
cdr3_length: 15
j_call: TRBJ2-1
v_call: TRBV11-2
cdr3_nt: TGTGCCAGCAGCTCGCGACTAGCAGTCTACAATGAGCAGTTCTTC
cdr3_aa: CASSSRLAVYNEQFF

clone_size: -
d_call: -
cdr3_length: 16
j_call: TRBJ1-4
v_call: TRBV9
cdr3_nt: TGTGCCAGCAGCGTAGCTTATGGCGGCCGTAATGAAAAACTGTTTTTT
cdr3_aa: CASSVAYGGRNEKLFF

clone_size: once
d_call: -
cdr3_length: 14
j_call: TRBJ2-5
v_call: TRBV7-9
cdr3_nt: TGTGCCAGCAGCTTGACAGTCTACGAAGAGACCCAGTACTTC
cdr3_aa: CASSLTVYEETQYF

clone_size: -
d_call: TRBD2
cdr3_length: 14
j_call: TRBJ2-1
v_call: TRBV7-2
cdr3_nt: TGTGCCAGCAGCTTCCGACTAGCGGGAGAGGAGCAGTTCTTC
cdr3_aa: CASSFRLAGEEQFF

clone_size: once
d_call: -
cdr3_length: 14
j_call: TRBJ2-4
v_call: TRBV18
cdr3_nt: TGTGCCAGCTCACCACAGCAGGCCAAAAACATTCAGTACTTC
cdr3_aa: CASSPQQAKNIQYF

clone_size: once
d_call: -
cdr3_length: 13
j_call: TRBJ2-2
v_call: TRBV14
cdr3_nt: TGTGCCAGCAGCCAGCCTGTCCCCGGGGAGCTGTTTTTT
cdr3_aa: CASSQPVPGELFF

clone_size: -
d_call: -
cdr3_length: 13
j_call: TRBJ2-2
v_call: TRBV5-1
cdr3_nt: TGCGCCAGCAGCTTGGATGGGGCCGGGGAGCTGTTTTTT
cdr3_aa: CASSLDGAGELFF

clone_size: -
d_call: -
cdr3_length: 13
j_call: TRBJ1-5
v_call: TRBV6-1
cdr3_nt: TGTGCCAGCAGTGCCCAAGGAGATCAGCCCCAGCATTTT
cdr3_aa: CASSAQGDQPQHF

clone_size: -
d_call: -
cdr3_length: 16
j_call: TRBJ1-5
v_call: TRBV10-3
cdr3_nt: TGTGCCATCAGTGAGTCGGGGGGATTTAGCAATCAGCCCCAGCATTTT
cdr3_aa: CAISESGGFSNQPQHF

clone_size: -
d_call: -
cdr3_length: 8
j_call: TRBJ2-1
v_call: TRBV27
cdr3_nt: TGTGCCAGCAGTAGGGCGTTCTTC
cdr3_aa: CASSRAFF

clone_size: few
d_call: -
cdr3_length: 13
j_call: TRBJ1-4
v_call: TRBV20-1
cdr3_nt: TGCAGTGCTAGAGGGCAGGGGAATGAAAAACTGTTTTTT
cdr3_aa: CSARGQGNEKLFF

clone_size: -
d_call: TRBD2
cdr3_length: 15
j_call: TRBJ2-7
v_call: TRBV12-3/TRBV12-4
cdr3_nt: TGTGCCAGCAGCCAACTAGCGGGGAAATTTTACGAGCAGTACTTC
cdr3_aa: CASSQLAGKFYEQYF

clone_size: -
d_call: -
cdr3_length: 14
j_call: TRBJ2-2
v_call: TRBV5-6
cdr3_nt: TGTGCCAGCAGCCCCGAACGGGCCACCGGGGAGCTGTTTTTT
cdr3_aa: CASSPERATGELFF

clone_size: -
d_call: -
cdr3_length: 11
j_call: TRBJ2-7
v_call: TRBV19
cdr3_nt: TGTGCCAGTAGTTCAGGCCGGGAGCAGTACTTC
cdr3_aa: CASSSGREQYF

clone_size: -
d_call: TRBD1
cdr3_length: 15
j_call: TRBJ2-7
v_call: TRBV12-3/TRBV12-4
cdr3_nt: TGTGCCAGCAGGGCGACAGGGGCCCGGGCGGGCGAGCAGTACTTC
cdr3_aa: CASRATGARAGEQYF

clone_size: -
d_call: -
cdr3_length: 13
j_call: TRBJ1-1
v_call: TRBV20-1
cdr3_nt: TGCAGTGCTGCACAACAGGTAGGCACTGAAGCTTTCTTT
cdr3_aa: CSAAQQVGTEAFF

clone_size: once
d_call: -
cdr3_length: 14
j_call: TRBJ2-7
v_call: TRBV19
cdr3_nt: TGTGCCAGTAGTATTCTAGCGTCCCACTACGAGCAGTACTTC
cdr3_aa: CASSILASHYEQYF

clone_size: -
d_call: -
cdr3_length: 14
j_call: TRBJ1-5
v_call: TRBV6-2/TRBV6-3
cdr3_nt: TGTGCCAGCAGTAACCGGGACAATCAACAGCCCCAGCATTTT
cdr3_aa: CASSNRDNQQPQHF

clone_size: -
d_call: -
cdr3_length: 14
j_call: TRBJ2-1
v_call: TRBV7-2
cdr3_nt: TGTGCCAGCAGCCCCAGGGCCATACACAATGAGCAGTTCTTC
cdr3_aa: CASSPRAIHNEQFF

clone_size: -
d_call: -
cdr3_length: 13
j_call: TRBJ1-5
v_call: TRBV18
cdr3_nt: TGTGCCAGCTCACAGGGGGAGAATCAGCCCCAGCATTTT
cdr3_aa: CASSQGENQPQHF

clone_size: -
d_call: TRBD2
cdr3_length: 13
j_call: TRBJ2-1
v_call: TRBV12-3/TRBV12-4
cdr3_nt: TGTGCCAGCAGCCGGGGACTAGCCGATGAGCAGTTCTTC
cdr3_aa: CASSRGLADEQFF

clone_size: -
d_call: -
cdr3_length: 15
j_call: TRBJ2-7
v_call: TRBV20-1
cdr3_nt: TGCAGTGCTAGAGATCTGGCTTTTAGCTCCTACGAGCAGTACTTC
cdr3_aa: CSARDLAFSSYEQYF

clone_size: -
d_call: -
cdr3_length: 18
j_call: TRBJ2-4
v_call: TRBV29-1
cdr3_nt: TGCAGCGTTCTCGCCAATGGAGGGGGGCTCCTAGCCAAAAACATTCAGTACTTC
cdr3_aa: CSVLANGGGLLAKNIQYF

clone_size: -
d_call: TRBD2
cdr3_length: 18
j_call: TRBJ2-5
v_call: TRBV5-1
cdr3_nt: TGCGCCAGCAGCCGGAGATGGCCGGACGACGGACTAGGGGAGACCCAGTACTTC
cdr3_aa: CASSRRWPDDGLGETQYF

clone_size: -
d_call: -
cdr3_length: 14
j_call: TRBJ2-5
v_call: TRBV7-3
cdr3_nt: TGTGCCAGCAGCAGTAGCGGACCTCAAGAGACCCAGTACTTC
cdr3_aa: CASSSSGPQETQYF

clone_size: -
d_call: TRBD2
cdr3_length: 15
j_call: TRBJ2-7
v_call: TRBV7-2
cdr3_nt: TGTGCCAGCACCCCCCTTGGGGGGGGAGTTCGCGAGCAGTACTTC
cdr3_aa: CASTPLGGGVREQYF

clone_size: once
d_call: TRBD2
cdr3_length: 14
j_call: TRBJ2-3
v_call: TRBV20-1
cdr3_nt: TGCAGTGCTAGGCTAGCGGGGACCACAGATACGCAGTATTTT
cdr3_aa: CSARLAGTTDTQYF

clone_size: -
d_call: -
cdr3_length: 11
j_call: TRBJ1-1
v_call: TRBV29-1
cdr3_nt: TGCAGCGTTGAACCAACGACTGAAGCTTTCTTT
cdr3_aa: CSVEPTTEAFF

clone_size: -
d_call: -
cdr3_length: 14
j_call: TRBJ1-3
v_call: TRBV30
cdr3_nt: TGTGCCTGGAGTGTATCAGGCGCTGGAAACACCATATATTTT
cdr3_aa: CAWSVSGAGNTIYF

clone_size: -
d_call: TRBD2
cdr3_length: 16
j_call: TRBJ2-7
v_call: TRBV12-3/TRBV12-4
cdr3_nt: TGTGCCAGCAGTTTGGGACTAGCGGGAGTTCTTCGCGAGCAGTACTTC
cdr3_aa: CASSLGLAGVLREQYF